Listed below are T cell receptor beta chains from one sample, sequenced in a study of T-cell reconstitution after alpha-beta-depleted transplantation in children. TCRdb fed the PCR reads into MiXCR, producing one record per CDR3 protein. The sample lists some 500,000 distinct CDR3 sequences; about a sixth were seen once. The source material was PBMCs from the stem cell graft donor, sampled from the stem cell graft. The receptors here all came from a human donor who donated a stem cell graft to a child with acute lymphoblastic leukemia. Each CDR3 is given with its conserved first and last residue. Each record gives: J gene, V gene, CDR3 protein.

TRBJ2-2 TRBV5-1 CASSLPSNRNTGELFF
TRBJ2-1 TRBV5-6 CASSRRDRGVVSYNEQFF
TRBJ2-7 TRBV7-9 CASSLRLAGVAYEQYF
TRBJ1-1 TRBV20-1 CSARVDSTIYSEAFF
TRBJ2-2 TRBV20-1 CSARARDRENTGELFF
TRBJ2-7 TRBV29-1 CSVEDTTGAPYEQYF
TRBJ2-1 TRBV19 CASSRAAQEQWWSDNEQFF
TRBJ2-2 TRBV5-1 CASSPGTSGNTGELFF
TRBJ2-2 TRBV12-3/TRBV12-4 CASSLGVGGGRSTGELFF
TRBJ2-1 TRBV24-1 CATSDWNTGGAPGEQFF
TRBJ2-7 TRBV27 CASRDGTGPYEQYF
TRBJ2-7 TRBV7-9 CASSLGENREQYF
TRBJ2-1 TRBV29-1 CSVEPQGGNEQFF
TRBJ2-5 TRBV3-1 CASSQEWQGWETQYF
TRBJ2-7 TRBV27 CASSRDSGLYEQYF
TRBJ2-1 TRBV13 CASSLWDSSPYNEQFF
TRBJ1-6 TRBV4-2 CASSQLGMSFSF
TRBJ2-7 TRBV5-8 CASSRPGGLSLEQYF
TRBJ2-7 TRBV4-2 CASSQPDSSYEQYF
TRBJ2-2 TRBV7-9 CASSLAGSLWAGELFF
TRBJ1-1 TRBV20-1 CSASLNTEAFF
TRBJ2-5 TRBV6-1 CASSEKASQETQYF
TRBJ2-4 TRBV28 CASSSPGQGAKNIQYF
TRBJ2-3 TRBV7-3 CASSLAGNPSDTQYF
TRBJ2-2 TRBV18 CASSSSSGELFF
TRBJ2-7 TRBV20-1 CSASGAQGPYEQYF
TRBJ2-5 TRBV7-2 CASSFAPETSGREETQYF
TRBJ2-2 TRBV29-1 CSANRGQGGELFF
TRBJ1-2 TRBV11-2 CASLGAGIGYTF
TRBJ2-3 TRBV12-3/TRBV12-4 CASTQGAPIFTDTQYF
TRBJ2-7 TRBV7-6 CASSPTLPAGPSYEQYF
TRBJ2-4 TRBV5-1 CASSLEAGGPYDIQYF
TRBJ1-2 TRBV6-2/TRBV6-3 CASSYLQTEPYGYTF
TRBJ2-5 TRBV5-5 CASSRTGGSETQYF